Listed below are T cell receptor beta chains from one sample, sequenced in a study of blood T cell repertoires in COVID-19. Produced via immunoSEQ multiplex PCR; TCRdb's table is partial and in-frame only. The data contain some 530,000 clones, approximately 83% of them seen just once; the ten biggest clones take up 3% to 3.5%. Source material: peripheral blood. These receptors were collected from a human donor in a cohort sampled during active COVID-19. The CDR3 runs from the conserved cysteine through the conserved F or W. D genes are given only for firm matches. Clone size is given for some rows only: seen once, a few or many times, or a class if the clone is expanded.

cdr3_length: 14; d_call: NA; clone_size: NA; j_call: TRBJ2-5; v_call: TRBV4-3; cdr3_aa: CASSPIRLSETQYF; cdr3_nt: TGCGCCAGCAGCCCTATCCGACTCTCCGAGACCCAGTACTTC
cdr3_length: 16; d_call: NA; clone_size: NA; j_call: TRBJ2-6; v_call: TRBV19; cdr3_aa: CASSAGRRSGANVLTF; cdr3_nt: TGTGCCAGTAGTGCAGGCAGACGATCTGGGGCCAACGTCCTGACTTTC
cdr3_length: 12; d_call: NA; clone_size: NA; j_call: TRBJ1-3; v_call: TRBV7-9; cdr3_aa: CASSPLGNTIYF; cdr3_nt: TGTGCCAGCAGCCCGCTAGGAAACACCATATATTTT
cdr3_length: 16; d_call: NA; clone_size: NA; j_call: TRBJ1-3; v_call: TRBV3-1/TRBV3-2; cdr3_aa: CASSQEPGLAGNTIYF; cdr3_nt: TGTGCCAGCAGCCAAGAACCGGGTCTCGCAGGAAACACCATATATTTT
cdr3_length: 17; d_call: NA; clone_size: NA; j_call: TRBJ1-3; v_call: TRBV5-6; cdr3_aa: CASSLDPGGRYGNTIYF; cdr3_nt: TGTGCCAGCAGCTTGGACCCGGGGGGCAGGTATGGAAACACCATATATTTT
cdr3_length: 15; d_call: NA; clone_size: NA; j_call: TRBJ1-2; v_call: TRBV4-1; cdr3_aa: CASSQDSRANYGYTF; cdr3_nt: TGCGCCAGCAGCCAAGATTCCAGGGCAAACTATGGCTACACCTTC
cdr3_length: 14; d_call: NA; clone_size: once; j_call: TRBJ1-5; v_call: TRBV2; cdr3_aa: CASSESGRNQPQHF; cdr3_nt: TGTGCCAGCAGTGAATCTGGGCGCAATCAGCCCCAGCATTTT
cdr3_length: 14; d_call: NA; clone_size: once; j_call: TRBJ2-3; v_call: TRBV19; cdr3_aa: CASSIKLGTDTQYF; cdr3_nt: TGTGCCAGTAGTATAAAACTCGGCACAGATACGCAGTATTTT
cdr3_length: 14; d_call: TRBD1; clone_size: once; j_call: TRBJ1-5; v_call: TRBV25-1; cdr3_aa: CASSGRQGGQPQHF; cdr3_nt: TGTGCCAGCAGTGGACGACAGGGAGGTCAGCCCCAGCATTTT
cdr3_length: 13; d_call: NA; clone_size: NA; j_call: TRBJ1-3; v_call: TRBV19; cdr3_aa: CASSPDGRNTIYF; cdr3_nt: TGTGCCAGTAGTCCGGACGGGAGAAACACCATATATTTT
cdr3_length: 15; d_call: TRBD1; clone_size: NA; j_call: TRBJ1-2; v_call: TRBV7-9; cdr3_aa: CASSFPPGQGDGYTF; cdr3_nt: TGTGCCAGCAGCTTCCCTCCGGGACAGGGGGATGGCTACACCTTC
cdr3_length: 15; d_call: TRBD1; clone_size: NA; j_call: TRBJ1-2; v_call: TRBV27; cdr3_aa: CASSPSTGSYYGYTF; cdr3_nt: TGTGCCAGCAGTCCGTCGACAGGGAGCTACTATGGCTACACCTTC
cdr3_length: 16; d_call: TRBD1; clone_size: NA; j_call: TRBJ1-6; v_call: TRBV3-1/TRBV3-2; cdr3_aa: CASSQTWRTGNSPLHF; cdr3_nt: TGTGCCAGCAGCCAAACGTGGAGGACAGGGAATTCACCCCTCCACTTT
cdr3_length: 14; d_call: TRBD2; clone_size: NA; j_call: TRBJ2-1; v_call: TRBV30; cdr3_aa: CACATSGSLNEQFF; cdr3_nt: TGTGCCTGCGCCACTAGCGGGAGTCTCAATGAGCAGTTCTTC
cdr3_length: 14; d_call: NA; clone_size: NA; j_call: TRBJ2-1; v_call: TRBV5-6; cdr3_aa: CASGRASSYNEQFF; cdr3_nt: TGTGCCAGCGGTCGCGCTAGCTCCTACAATGAGCAGTTCTTC
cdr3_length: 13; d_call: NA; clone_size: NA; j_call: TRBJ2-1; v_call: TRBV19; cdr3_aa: CASSVDRFNEQFF; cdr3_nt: TGTGCCAGTAGTGTGGACAGATTCAATGAGCAGTTCTTC
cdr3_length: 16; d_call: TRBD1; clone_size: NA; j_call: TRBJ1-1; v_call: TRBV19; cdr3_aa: CASRDDRTGDPTEAFF; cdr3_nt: TGTGCCAGTAGGGATGACCGGACAGGGGATCCCACGGAAGCTTTCTTT
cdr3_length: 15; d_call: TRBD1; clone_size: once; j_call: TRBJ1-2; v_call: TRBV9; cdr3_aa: CASSPRQGGNYGYTF; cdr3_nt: TGTGCCAGCAGCCCCCGACAGGGGGGTAACTATGGCTACACCTTC
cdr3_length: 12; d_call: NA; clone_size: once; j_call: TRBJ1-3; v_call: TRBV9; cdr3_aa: CASSVERDTIYF; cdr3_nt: TGTGCCAGCAGCGTAGAAAGAGACACCATATATTTT
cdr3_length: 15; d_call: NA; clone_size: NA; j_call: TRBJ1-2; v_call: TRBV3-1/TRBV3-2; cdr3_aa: CASSPAATGVGGYTF; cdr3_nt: TGTGCCAGCAGCCCGGCAGCGACGGGGGTAGGTGGCTACACCTTC
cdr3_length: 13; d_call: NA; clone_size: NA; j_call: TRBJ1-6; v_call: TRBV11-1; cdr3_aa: CASSASSWGALHF; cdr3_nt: TGTGCCAGCAGCGCCTCGAGTTGGGGAGCCCTCCACTTT
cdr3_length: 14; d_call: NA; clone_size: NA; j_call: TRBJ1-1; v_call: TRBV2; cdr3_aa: CASTGLGVGTEAFF; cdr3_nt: TGTGCCAGCACGGGTTTAGGGGTTGGCACTGAAGCTTTCTTT
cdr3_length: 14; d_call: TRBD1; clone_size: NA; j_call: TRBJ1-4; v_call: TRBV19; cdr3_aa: CASSQTGDNEKLFF; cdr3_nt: TGTGCCAGTAGCCAGACAGGGGACAATGAAAAACTGTTTTTT
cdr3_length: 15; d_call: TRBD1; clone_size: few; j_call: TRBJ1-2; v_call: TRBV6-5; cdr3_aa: CASSYRQGYGSGYTF; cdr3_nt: TGTGCCAGCAGTTACCGACAGGGGTACGGGTCTGGCTACACCTTC
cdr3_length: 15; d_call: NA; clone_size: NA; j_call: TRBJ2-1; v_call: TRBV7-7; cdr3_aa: CASSLDGGAYNEQFF; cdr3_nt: TGTGCTAGCAGCTTAGATGGTGGTGCGTACAATGAGCAGTTCTTC
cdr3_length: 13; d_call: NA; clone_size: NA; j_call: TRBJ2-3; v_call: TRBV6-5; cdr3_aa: CASSYSQGHTQYF; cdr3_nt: TGTGCCAGCAGTTACTCACAGGGACATACGCAGTATTTT
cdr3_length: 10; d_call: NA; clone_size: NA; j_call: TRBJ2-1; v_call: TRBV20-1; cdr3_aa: CSPRYNEQFF; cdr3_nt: TGCAGTCCTCGTTACAATGAGCAGTTCTTC
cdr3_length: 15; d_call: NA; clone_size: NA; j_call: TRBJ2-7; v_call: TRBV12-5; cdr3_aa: CASGLVGVRGYEQYF; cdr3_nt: TGTGCTAGTGGTTTGGTTGGCGTCAGGGGCTACGAGCAGTACTTC
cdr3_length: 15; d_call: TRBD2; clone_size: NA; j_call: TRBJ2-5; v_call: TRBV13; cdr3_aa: CASSPGTSGQETQYF; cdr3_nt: TGTGCCAGCAGCCCAGGGACTAGCGGACAAGAGACCCAGTACTTC
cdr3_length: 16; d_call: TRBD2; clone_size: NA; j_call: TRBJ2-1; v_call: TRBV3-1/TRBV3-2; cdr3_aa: CASSQGSSGPLGEQFF; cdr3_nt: TGTGCCAGCAGCCAAGGGTCTAGCGGACCCTTGGGTGAGCAGTTCTTC
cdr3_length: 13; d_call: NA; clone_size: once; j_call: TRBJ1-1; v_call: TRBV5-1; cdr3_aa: CASRKGRDTEAFF; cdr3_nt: TGCGCCAGCAGGAAGGGGCGAGACACTGAAGCTTTCTTT
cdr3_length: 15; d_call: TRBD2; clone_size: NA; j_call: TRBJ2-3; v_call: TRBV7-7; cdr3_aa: CASSPLAGGADTQYF; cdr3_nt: TGTGCTAGCAGTCCTCTAGCGGGAGGGGCAGATACGCAGTATTTT
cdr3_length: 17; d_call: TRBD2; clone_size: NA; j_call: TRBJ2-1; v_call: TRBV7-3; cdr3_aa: CASSLYGGRGPYNEQFF; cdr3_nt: TGTGCCAGCAGCTTATATGGCGGGAGGGGCCCCTACAATGAGCAGTTCTTC
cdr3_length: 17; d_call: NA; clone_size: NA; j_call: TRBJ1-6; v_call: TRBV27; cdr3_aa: CASSLWAGGSYNSPLHF; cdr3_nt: TGTGCCAGCAGTTTATGGGCGGGGGGCTCCTATAATTCACCCCTCCACTTT
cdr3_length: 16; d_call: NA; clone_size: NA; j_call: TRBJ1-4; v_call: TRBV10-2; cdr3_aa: CASIGRGTATNEKLFF; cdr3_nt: TGCGCCAGCATCGGTCGGGGGACTGCAACTAATGAAAAACTGTTTTTT
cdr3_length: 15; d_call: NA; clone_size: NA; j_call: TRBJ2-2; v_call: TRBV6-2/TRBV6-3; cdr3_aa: CASSFADSLTGELFF; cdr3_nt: TGTGCCAGCAGTTTTGCCGACAGCCTTACCGGGGAGCTGTTTTTT